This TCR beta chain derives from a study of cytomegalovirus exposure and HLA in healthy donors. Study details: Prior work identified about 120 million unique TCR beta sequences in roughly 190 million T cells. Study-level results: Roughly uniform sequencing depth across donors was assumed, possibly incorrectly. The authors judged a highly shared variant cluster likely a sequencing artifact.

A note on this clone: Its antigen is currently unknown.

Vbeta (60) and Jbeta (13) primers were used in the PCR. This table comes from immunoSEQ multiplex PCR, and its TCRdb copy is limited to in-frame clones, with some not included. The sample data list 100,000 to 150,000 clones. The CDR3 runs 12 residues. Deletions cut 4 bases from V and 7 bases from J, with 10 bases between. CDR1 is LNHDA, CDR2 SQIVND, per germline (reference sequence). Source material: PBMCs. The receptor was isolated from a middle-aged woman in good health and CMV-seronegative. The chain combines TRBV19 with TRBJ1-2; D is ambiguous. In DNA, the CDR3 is TGTGCCAGTAGTAACCGGGAGGCTGGCTACACCTTC. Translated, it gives CASSNREAGYTF.